This TCR beta chain was identified during a study of CD8+ T cells in alopecia areata (dated by TCRdb to between 2017 and 2018). Describing the broader study: The treated patients took part in an open-label pilot trial in which moderate-to-severe alopecia areata was treated with oral tofacitinib at 5 to 10 mg twice daily. Tofacitinib was administered for 6 to 18 months, and 6 months of follow-up off drug were then conducted to assess delayed response and recurrence. To study T cell clonal expansion in alopecia areata, the researchers applied high-throughput TCRbeta sequencing to both the C3H/HeJ mouse model and human patients. On the human side, TCRbeta sequencing was run on scalp tissue and on sorted CD4+ and CD8+ peripheral blood T cells from healthy controls and from alopecia areata patients with either patchy or totalis/universalis disease. Biopsies were taken from tofacitinib-treated patients at baseline and again at 4 and 24 weeks into treatment, and several of those patients also had a later scalp biopsy. Clonality in the scalp was compared among normal scalp (n=4), patchy alopecia areata scalp (n=8), and alopecia totalis/universalis scalp (n=8). RNA was extracted with the PAXgene miRNA kit for fixed scalp, the miRNeasy kit for PBMCs, and the RNeasy kit for mouse skin. TCRbeta CDR3 regions were amplified by immunoSEQ multiplex PCR with 35 Vbeta forward and 13 Jbeta reverse primers.

Comment on this clone: Its antigen specificity is not known. The sample holds no much larger clone one base away, and base qualities are not on file.

Broader findings and caveats from the paper: TCR sequences shared between patients were less clear than in mice, possibly partly because of HLA diversity in the patient population. Compared with normal scalp, lesional scalp, particularly in alopecia totalis/universalis, had higher clonality and more expanded CD8+ clones, which suggests antigenic drive. Resident alphabeta T cells in normal human skin are also sequenced, complicating scalp TCR repertoire analysis, unlike mouse skin dominated by gammadelta T cells.

The time point label, as the study defines it: baseline before oral tofacitinib. Lesional scalp punch biopsies and peripheral blood were obtained from alopecia areata patients. After PBMCs were isolated by density centrifugation and stained for CD3, CD4 and CD8, a FACSAria was used to sort CD4+ and CD8+ T cells. Per the germline V gene (reference sequence), SGHAT is the CDR1 and FQDESV is the CDR2. The V and J ends are trimmed by 8 bases and 7 bases, leaving 18 bases between them. Its CDR3 holds 14 amino acids, cysteine through phenylalanine. Only the CDR3 portion is preserved as DNA: 42 bases, with reading frame beginning at the first base. The receptor library was made with the immunoSEQ multiplex PCR assay. For TCR sequencing, RNA was extracted from every sample and reverse transcribed into cDNA to serve as template. SuperScript III was used for first-strand cDNA synthesis, primed with a 2:1 mix of oligo-dT and random hexamers. A synthetic immune receptor repertoire was used to assess amplification bias, and residual bias was removed computationally. As for the original processing: Raw reads were preprocessed to remove errors, and CDR3 was defined according to IMGT conventions as the region from the conserved cysteine to phenylalanine. To get clonality, Shannon entropy was normalized by log2 of the number of productive unique TCRs and the result was subtracted from 1. CD4 or CD8 identity of scalp clones was inferred by cross-referencing scalp TCRbeta sequences with sorted blood CD4 and CD8 repertoires. TCRdb limited this immuneACCESS table to in-frame rearrangements with V and J called. A share of clones is missing; checked studies link under half to unresolved V genes, and the rest is unexplained. From that table come the V and J calls and clone size; the DNA was used to work out D and trimming. Within this sample are under 250,000 clones, with 50% to 70% of them counted one time only. 0.45% of the sample is in the top ten clones.

This TCR came from a human donor with alopecia areata. The sequence links TRBV11-1 to TRBJ2-1; possibly the D gene is TRBD2, per 6 matching bases. This specimen consisted of CD4+ T cells sorted from blood, obtained at week 0. For the CDR3, the sequence is CASRPAGMMNEQFF. DNA sequence: TGTGCCAGCCGCCCCGCGGGGATGATGAATGAGCAGTTCTTC.